This T cell receptor beta chain was retrieved from a study of OX40 agonist ivuxolimab in advanced cancers. The overall study: Ivuxolimab, which is an agonistic anti-OX40 (CD134) antibody, was administered to the patients. Males comprised 75% to 90% of the group, whose mean age was around 62 years (range 23 to 79).

No patient had autoimmune disease or received systemic immunosuppression. Study-level points and caveats: CD8+ T cells were the subset that, on average, had more expanded clones than CD4+.

Clones were sequenced by immunoSEQ multiplex PCR, and TCRdb holds only the in-frame ones, with some missing. The data show around 74,000 clones, 70% to 90% seen once. On this clone itself: Its specificity is unknown.

The CDR3 has 15 amino acids. Per the germline V gene, CDR1 is MNHNY and CDR2 is SVGAGI (reference sequence). With 0 bases removed from V and 4 bases from J, the gap between germline ends came to 12 bases. The chain employs TRBV6-6 and TRBJ1-2, with D unclear. The clonotype was recovered from an adult with an advanced solid tumor such as melanoma, head and neck, liver or kidney cancer. This specimen was CD4+ or CD8+ T cells sorted from blood, taken in a trial of the OX40 agonist ivuxolimab. The CDR3 DNA reads TGTGCCAGCAGTTACTCGCTGGGCTCTACCTATGGCTACACCTTC. Translation: CASSYSLGSTYGYTF.